Sequencing of this TCR beta chain was carried out in a study of identical twins (dated by TCRdb to 2015 to 2016). For the study in its entirety: The study deep-sequenced TCR alpha and beta repertoires from monozygotic twins, unrelated adults of various ages and cord blood to test whether fetal clonotypes persist. To rule out contamination, replicate twin experiments were performed at different times with different library preparation protocols. Findings and caveats that apply to the study as a whole: In beta out-of-frame sequences, excess twin sharing was weaker, because having fewer shared sequences lowered the signal-to-noise ratio. Fewer insertions were carried by abundant cord blood beta clonotypes, a similar but weaker trend appeared in young adult naive repertoires, and no such trend appeared in memory repertoires. Because the same donors could not be followed over many years, conclusions were based on cross-sectional statistical analysis. Out-of-frame TCR alpha sharing in monozygotic twins was systematically underestimated by recombination models, whereas sharing between unrelated individuals was in agreement with the recombination models. Invariant T cells such as MAIT and iNKT could partly confound zero-insertion analyses, although diverse VJ usage argued against such confounding for most clonotypes. Compared with coincidental sharing between unrelated individuals, out-of-frame TCR alpha sequences shared between twins had an excess of sequences with low generation probability.

Every donor in the study was a healthy Caucasian. The twin cohort comprised three pairs of female monozygotic twins, all aged about 18 to 29 years. Peripheral blood mononuclear cells were used as the source from which RNA for TCR libraries was isolated. Preparation of the library involved 5' RACE. The sequencer was an Illumina HiSeq 2000. A universal primer binding site was introduced by template switching, and a unique molecular identifier was present in the final cDNA, enabling accurate counting of TCR cDNA molecules. Specific primers in the conserved constant-segment region were used to synthesize first-strand cDNA for TCR alpha and beta chains. To control for contamination, each cDNA library was double barcoded with a SMART-Mk sample barcode plus Illumina barcodes. TruSeq adapter sequences, together with Illumina sample barcodes, were added in two successive PCR steps. TCR alpha and beta cDNA libraries were sequenced on the Illumina HiSeq platform with custom primers. The authors' pipeline ran thus. MiGEC was used to process raw reads and extract unique molecular identifiers, and MiXCR was used to find CDR3 positions. For each individual, recombination models were inferred using an EM algorithm with the repgenHMM and IGoR tools. Shared clonotype analysis was performed with the tcR package in R, normalizing sharing by the product of cloneset sizes. To study raw recombination free of thymic and clonal selection effects, out-of-frame nonproductive sequences were analyzed. TCRdb took the public reads, trimmed them with fastp at Q25, ran MiXCR for clone calling and kept in-frame beta chains. Here each entry gathers all rows of one CDR3 protein and keeps the most common genes and DNA. TCRdb's processing, not the authors', yielded these V and J calls. Within this sample are about 890,000 distinct CDR3 sequences, with roughly an eighth of them counted one time only. Together, the top ten hold 1.5% to 2% of the sample.

The CDR3 holds 16 amino acids from the cysteine to the phenylalanine. CDR3 DNA is the only sequence kept; it has 48 bases, read in frame from the first base. From the germline V gene, CDR1 is MNHEY and CDR2 is SVGAGI. V was cut back by 0 bases and J by 3 bases, leaving a gap of 11 bases between them. Concerning this clonotype: Its antigen target is currently unknown. No much larger clonotype is one base removed from it; base qualities were not supplied.

This same sample was also taken into another study, of yellow fever vaccine responses in identical twins. As the second study states: The T cell response to vaccination in identical twins was reported by the authors to appear partly convergent and partly personalized. The study precisely tracked vaccine-responding T cell clones in identical twins.

The TCR sequence derives from a young woman in good health. Sequencing was done on a sample of PBMCs. The chain joins TRBV6-5 to TRBJ1-4; no D gene call is confident. The CDR3 reads as follows: CASSYSSGLANEKLFF. The nucleotide sequence is given as TGTGCCAGCAGTTACTCGAGTGGGCTCGCTAATGAAAAACTGTTTTTT.